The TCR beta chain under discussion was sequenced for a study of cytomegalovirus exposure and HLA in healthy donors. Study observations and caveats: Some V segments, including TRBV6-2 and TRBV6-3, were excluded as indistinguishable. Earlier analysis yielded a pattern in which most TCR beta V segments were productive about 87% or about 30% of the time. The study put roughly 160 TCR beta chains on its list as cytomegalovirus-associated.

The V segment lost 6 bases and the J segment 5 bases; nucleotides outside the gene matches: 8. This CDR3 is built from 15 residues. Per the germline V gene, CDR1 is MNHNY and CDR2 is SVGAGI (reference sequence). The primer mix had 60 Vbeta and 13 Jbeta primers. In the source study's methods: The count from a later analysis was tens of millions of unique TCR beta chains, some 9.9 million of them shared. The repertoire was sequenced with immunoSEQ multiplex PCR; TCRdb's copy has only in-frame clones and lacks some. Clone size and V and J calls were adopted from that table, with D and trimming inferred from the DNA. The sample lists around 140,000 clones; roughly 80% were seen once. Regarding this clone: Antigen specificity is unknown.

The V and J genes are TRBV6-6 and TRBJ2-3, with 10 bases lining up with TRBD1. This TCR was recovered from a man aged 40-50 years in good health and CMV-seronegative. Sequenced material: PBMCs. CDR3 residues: CASSSPGTGEDTQYF. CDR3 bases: TGTGCCAGCAGCAGCCCCGGGACAGGGGAAGATACGCAGTATTTT.